The 13 T cell receptor beta chains below were found in one sample sequenced in a study of shared clonotypes between healthy human individuals. Here immunoSEQ multiplex PCR was the method, and the copy in TCRdb shows in-frame clones only, minus some. Of roughly 2.4 million clones listed, 90% to 97% were seen once; the top ten hold around 0.13%. Sequencing was performed on naive CD4+ T cells sorted from blood. Subset in this sample: CD45RA+ positively selected. Receptors originate from a man aged 18 to 30 in good health.

The CDR3 here is CASRSGQGGTIYF. In DNA form, the CDR3 reads TGTGCCAGCAGGAGCGGACAGGGAGGTACCATATATTTT. This chain uses TRBV6-5 with TRBJ1-3, with 8 bases fitting TRBD1. CDR1 is MNHEY, CDR2 SVGAGI, per germline. The ends lost 6 bases at V and 10 bases at J; junction bases unmatched: 8. The CDR3 spans 13 residues.

CDR3 nucleotides: TGTGCCACCAGCGACCGGACAGGGAGAATAACCGGGGAGCTGTTTTTT. Its protein product is CATSDRTGRITGELFF. The genes are TRBV15 and TRBJ2-2, with 8 bases identical to TRBD1. Germline V lookup: CDR1 LNHNV, CDR2 YYDKDF (reference sequence). CDR3 size: 16 residues. V trimming: 5 bases; J trimming: 5 bases; junction bases outside the gene matches: 10.

V usage is TRBV6-5 and J usage is TRBJ2-5, with 7 nucleotides matching TRBD2. Germline loops: CDR1 MNHEY, CDR2 SVGAGI. The CDR3 spans 12 residues. V lost 4 bases, J lost 7 bases, and 3 bases stayed unmatched. The chain's CDR3 is CASSSGGGTQYF. The CDR3 DNA reads as TGTGCCAGCAGTTCGGGGGGTGGGACCCAGTACTTC.

The V gene is TRBV6-1, the J gene TRBJ1-2; no clear D. The CDR3 totals 14 residues. Between the trimmed V and J ends, which lost 7 bases and 8 bases, there was a span of 20 bases. The germline gives CDR1 MNHNS, CDR2 SASEGT. The CDR3 DNA reads as TGTGCCAGCATTTGGTTGATAGGGCTGGGGGGCTACACCTTC. This sequence encodes CASIWLIGLGGYTF.

The genes are TRBV29-1 and TRBJ2-7; 7 positions agree with TRBD2. The germline CDR1 and CDR2 sequences are SQVTM and ANQGSEA. The CDR3 is made up of 14 amino acids. Trimming at V came to 7 bases and at J to 2 bases, leaving 11 bases not matched to a gene. CDR3 loop: CSARREAPPYEQYF. The CDR3 DNA reads as TGCAGCGCTCGCCGGGAGGCCCCTCCCTACGAGCAGTACTTC.

This clone appeared a single time. This rearrangement joins TRBV18 to TRBJ2-7, with 8 bases identical to TRBD2. The CDR3 is 17 residues long. The V gene's germline CDR1 is KGHSH and CDR2 LQKENI. The trim removed 0 bases at V and 2 bases at J, leaving 9 bases unmatched. The CDR3 region is CASSPPASGLRTYEQYF. CDR3 DNA sequence: TGTGCCAGCTCACCACCGGCTAGCGGGCTACGTACCTACGAGCAGTACTTC.

This chain uses TRBV2 with TRBJ2-1; either TRBD1 or TRBD2 may supply D (5 bases each). This CDR3 has 13 residues. Trimming cost V 5 bases and J 4 bases, with 9 bases left between them. CDR1 SNHLY and CDR2 FYNNEI come from the germline V gene. The CDR3 spells CASSPEGYNEQFF. The CDR3 bases are TGTGCCAGCAGTCCCGAGGGGTACAATGAGCAGTTCTTC.

In DNA form, the CDR3 reads TGTGCCAGCAGTTTAACAGGGGGCGTCCAGGAAAAACTGTTTTTT. Residues: CASSLTGGVQEKLFF. The gene calls are TRBV6-5 and TRBJ1-4; 9 bases match TRBD1. The CDR3 is made up of 15 amino acids. V was pared by 4 bases and J by 8 bases, with 8 bases of the junction left unmatched. In germline, CDR1 is MNHEY, CDR2 SVGAGI.

This clone was seen a handful of times. The sample contains more than one DNA sequence encoding this CDR3. The chain links TRBV19 to TRBJ1-3; tentatively, D is TRBD1 (5 bases). Germline V gives CDR1 LNHDA, CDR2 SQIVND (reference sequence). V was cut by 6 bases and J by 2 bases, with 5 bases left in between. The CDR3 consists of 12 residues. The CDR3 here is CASSRAGNTIYF. DNA for the CDR3: TGTGCCAGTAGCAGGGCTGGAAACACCATATATTTT.

The chain uses TRBV18 and TRBJ2-1; 8 bases are shared with TRBD2. This CDR3 region has 14 residues. Germline CDR1 is KGHSH and CDR2 is LQKENI. The ends lost 8 bases at V and 9 bases at J; junction bases unmatched: 12. CDR3 sequence reads: CASPTTGGAGEQFF. The CDR3 DNA is TGTGCCAGCCCAACCACCGGGGGGGCCGGTGAGCAGTTCTTC. Full variable domain (rest looked up from reference TRBV18 and TRBJ2-1): NAGVMQNPRHLVRRRGQEARLRCSPMKGHSHVYWYRQLPEEGLKFMVYLQKENIIDESGMPKERFSAEFPKEGPSILRIQQVVRGDSAAYFCASPTTGGAGEQFFGPGTRLTVL.

V is TRBV28 and J is TRBJ1-4; 8 bases map to TRBD1. After removal of 1 base from V and 8 bases from J, the junction contained 6 bases not matched to a gene. CDR3 length: 15 residues. Germline V gene lookup returns CDR1 MDHEN and CDR2 SYDVKM. The CDR3 coding sequence is TGTGCCAGCAGTTTATCAGGACAGGGAGGGGAAAAACTGTTTTTT. Translation gives CASSLSGQGGEKLFF.

J is TRBJ1-2 and V is TRBV25-1, with D possibly TRBD1 on 6 matching bases. Trimming removed 10 bases from V and 2 bases from J, with 11 bases in between. Germline V CDR1 and CDR2: MGHDK, SYGVNS. The CDR3 runs to 12 residues. CDR3 in amino acids: CATRGANYGYTF. DNA of the CDR3: TGTGCCACCCGGGGGGCCAACTATGGCTACACCTTC.

The CDR3 DNA follows: TGCGCCAGCAGCCGGGACAGGAGTCAAGAGACCCAGTACTTC. Its protein product is CASSRDRSQETQYF. The chain combines TRBV5-1 with TRBJ2-5; 8 bases are a match to TRBD1. Germline CDR1 reads SGHRS; CDR2 reads YFSETQ. The CDR3 totals 14 residues. V gave up 4 bases and J gave up 2 bases; unmatched junction bases: 4.